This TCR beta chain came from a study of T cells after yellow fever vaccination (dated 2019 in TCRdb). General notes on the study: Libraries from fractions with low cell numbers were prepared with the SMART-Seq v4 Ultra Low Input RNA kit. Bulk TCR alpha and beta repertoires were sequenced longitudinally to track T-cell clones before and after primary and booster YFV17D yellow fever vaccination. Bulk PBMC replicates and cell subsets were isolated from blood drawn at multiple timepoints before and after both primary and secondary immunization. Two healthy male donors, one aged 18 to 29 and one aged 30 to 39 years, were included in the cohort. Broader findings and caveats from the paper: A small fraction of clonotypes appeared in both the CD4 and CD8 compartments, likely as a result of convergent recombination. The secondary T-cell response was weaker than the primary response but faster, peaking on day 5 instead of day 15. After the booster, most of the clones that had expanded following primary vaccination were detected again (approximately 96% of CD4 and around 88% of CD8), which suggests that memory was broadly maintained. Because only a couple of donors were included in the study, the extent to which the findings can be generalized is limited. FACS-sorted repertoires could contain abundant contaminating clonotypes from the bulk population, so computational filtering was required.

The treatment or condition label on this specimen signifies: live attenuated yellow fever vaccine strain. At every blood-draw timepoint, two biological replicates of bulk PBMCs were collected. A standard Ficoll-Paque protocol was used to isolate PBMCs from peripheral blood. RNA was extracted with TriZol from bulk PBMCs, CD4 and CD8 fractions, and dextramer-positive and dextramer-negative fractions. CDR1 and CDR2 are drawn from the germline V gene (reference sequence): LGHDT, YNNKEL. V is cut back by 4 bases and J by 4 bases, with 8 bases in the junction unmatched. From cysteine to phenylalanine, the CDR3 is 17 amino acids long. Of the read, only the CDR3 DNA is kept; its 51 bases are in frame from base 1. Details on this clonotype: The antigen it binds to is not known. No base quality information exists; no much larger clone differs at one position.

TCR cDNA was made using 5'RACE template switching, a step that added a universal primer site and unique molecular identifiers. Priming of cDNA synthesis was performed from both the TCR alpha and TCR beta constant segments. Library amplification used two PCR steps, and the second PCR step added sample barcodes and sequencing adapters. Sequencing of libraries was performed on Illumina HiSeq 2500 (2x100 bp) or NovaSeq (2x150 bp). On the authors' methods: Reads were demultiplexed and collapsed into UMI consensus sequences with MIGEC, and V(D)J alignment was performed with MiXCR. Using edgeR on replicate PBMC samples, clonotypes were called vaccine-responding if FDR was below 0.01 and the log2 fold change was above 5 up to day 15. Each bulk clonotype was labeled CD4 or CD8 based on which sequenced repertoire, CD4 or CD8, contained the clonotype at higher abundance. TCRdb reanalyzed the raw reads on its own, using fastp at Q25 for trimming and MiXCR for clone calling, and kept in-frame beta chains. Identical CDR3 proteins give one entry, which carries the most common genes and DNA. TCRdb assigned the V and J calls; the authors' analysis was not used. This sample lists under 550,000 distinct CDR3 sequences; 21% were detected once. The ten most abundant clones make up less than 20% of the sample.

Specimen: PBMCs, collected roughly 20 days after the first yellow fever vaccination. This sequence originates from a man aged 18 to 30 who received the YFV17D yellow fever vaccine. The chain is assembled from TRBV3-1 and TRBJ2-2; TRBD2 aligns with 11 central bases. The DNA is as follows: TGTGCCAGCAGCCCTCATACTAGCGGGGGCGTCACCGGGGAGCTGTTTTTT. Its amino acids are CASSPHTSGGVTGELFF.